Included here is one T cell receptor (beta chain) sequence, with context. No antigen is known for it. The CDR3 runs 15 residues. Germline V gives CDR1 MNHEY, CDR2 SVGAGI. V was clipped by 2 bases and J by 9 bases; unmatched bases: 7. The data originate from a study of cytotoxic CD8 clonotypes in ibrutinib-treated CLL. Findings and limits, study-wide: Treatment saw public clonotypes, which were uncommon, either contract or stay stable. Baseline levels of clonality went above those of age-matched healthy donors and moved with circulating CD8+ T-cell counts. Clonality increased at ibrutinib response, then returned toward baseline at progression.

TCRdb's table, derived via immunoSEQ multiplex PCR, lists solely in-frame clones and lacks some. The sample shows about 310,000 clones, 80% of them seen only once. The receptor was derived from a human donor with chronic lymphocytic leukemia. This specimen consisted of PBMCs, obtained before ibrutinib treatment. The chain links TRBV6-5 to TRBJ2-1, with 10 bases aligning to TRBD2. The CDR3 is CASSYGRAGGAEQFF. The DNA for the CDR3 is TGTGCCAGCAGTTACGGGCGAGCGGGAGGGGCTGAGCAGTTCTTC.